The 12 T cell receptor beta chains given below trace back to one sample, sequenced in a study of graft-versus-host responses after intestinal transplantation. Method: immunoSEQ multiplex PCR; TCRdb's copy keeps in-frame clones and lacks some. Counted here are under 20,000 clones, over 75% occurring once; the ten biggest clones make up about 1.9%. The specimen was PBMCs, collected 14 days after transplant. The receptor source for this set is a human patient who received an intestinal transplant, so some T cells may come from the graft donor.

This chain uses TRBV13 with TRBJ1-1; D remains unclear. CDR3 length: 14 residues. V lost 3 bases to trimming and J lost 4 bases, with 12 bases between them. The germline V gene has CDR1 PRHDT and CDR2 FYEKMQ (reference sequence). The CDR3, as DNA: TGTGCCAGCAGCTTGAGGGTTGCGAGCACTGAAGCTTTCTTT. This codes for CASSLRVASTEAFF.

CDR3 bases: TGTGCCAGCAGCCAAGATGGAGAAGAGACCCAGTACTTC. This encodes CASSQDGEETQYF. V is TRBV4-2 and J is TRBJ2-5, with no clear D. This CDR3 is built from 13 residues. V lost 0 bases to trimming and J lost 3 bases, with 5 bases between them. Germline V gene data show CDR1 as LGHNA and CDR2 as YNFKEQ.

The chain recombines TRBV7-2 with TRBJ2-1; a weak D match, TRBD2 (5 bases). Germline-derived CDR1 and CDR2 are SGHTA and FQGNSA. The CDR3 contains 11 residues. The V end lost 5 bases, the J end lost 8 bases, and 7 bases lay between the germline ends. CDR3 in DNA: TGTGCCAGCAGCCTCGGGGATGAGCAGTTCTTC. Translation: CASSLGDEQFF.

The V gene is TRBV7-7, the J gene TRBJ2-7; 9 positions agree with TRBD2. CDR3 length equals 15 residues. From germline, CDR1 is SSHAT and CDR2 FNYEAQ (reference sequence). The trim removed 5 bases at V and 4 bases at J, leaving 9 bases unmatched. CDR3 bases: TGTGCCAGCAGCGTAGGCGGGGGGGCCGGTTACGAGCAGTACTTC. Translating it yields CASSVGGGAGYEQYF.

This chain connects TRBV7-9 to TRBJ2-7, with 7 bases identical to TRBD1. Germline V gene lookup returns CDR1 SEHNR and CDR2 FQNEAQ (reference sequence). CDR3 size: 14 residues. V gave up 5 bases and J gave up 5 bases; unmatched junction bases: 9. Here the CDR3 DNA reads TGTGCCAGCAGCCCCTTGACAGGGTTCCACGAGCAGTACTTC. Translating it yields CASSPLTGFHEQYF.

The CDR3 spells CASSLAFYRGEGETQYF. In nucleotides, the CDR3 is TGTGCCAGCAGCTTAGCCTTCTACAGGGGGGAAGGAGAGACCCAGTACTTC. This rearrangement joins TRBV7-8 to TRBJ2-5; the match to TRBD1 covers 8 bases. The germline V gene encodes CDR1 SGHVS and CDR2 FQNEAQ. This CDR3 is 17 amino acids long. V shed 0 bases and J 4 bases; nucleotides not matched to a gene: 10.

The chain recombines TRBV19 with TRBJ2-7; 8 nucleotides line up with TRBD2. The tail of the sequence fits TRBJ2-1 better, so the J call may be wrong. CDR1 and CDR2 (germline): LNHDA, SQIVND (reference sequence). The CDR3 sequence is 14 residues long. The CDR3 loop is CASNELAGYNEQFF. The CDR3 DNA follows: TGTGCCAGTAATGAGTTAGCGGGATACAATGAGCAGTTCTTC.

A few counts support this clone. The chain recombines TRBV19 with TRBJ2-7, with D uncertain. The V end lost 5 bases, the J end lost 0 bases, and 8 bases lay between the germline ends. CDR3 size: 13 residues. The V gene's germline CDR1 is LNHDA and CDR2 SQIVND (reference sequence). CDR3 loop: CASSVVVSYEQYF. The DNA for the CDR3 is TGTGCCAGTAGTGTGGTGGTCTCCTACGAGCAGTACTTC.

This clone was counted between two and nine times. The rearrangement joins TRBV4-1 to TRBJ2-7, with D possibly being TRBD1 or TRBD2 (6 bases each). CDR1 and CDR2 (germline): MGHRA, YSYEKL. This CDR3 contains 15 residues. Trimming removed 2 bases from V and 7 bases from J, with 18 bases in between. Here the CDR3 reads CASSQRYREGGEQYF. CDR3 sequence (DNA): TGCGCCAGCAGCCAACGGTACCGGGAAGGGGGGGAGCAGTACTTC.

Notes on this clone: Within the sample, other DNA sequences also encode this same CDR3. The chain has TRBV11-2 and TRBJ1-1; D gene unclear. Germline V gene sequence: CDR1 SGHAT, CDR2 FQNNGV. CDR3 length: 14 residues. The V gene lost 5 bases and the J gene lost 0 bases, with 10 bases spanning the gap. The CDR3 region is CASSLGPVNTEAFF. The CDR3 nucleotides are TGTGCCAGCAGCCTAGGCCCGGTGAACACTGAAGCTTTCTTT.

This rearrangement joins TRBV5-1 to TRBJ2-2; D remains ambiguous. Germline values: CDR1 SGHRS, CDR2 YFSETQ. With 4 bases removed from V and 2 bases from J, the gap between germline ends came to 12 bases. The CDR3 consists of 15 residues. The CDR3 protein is CASSPSAINTGELFF. CDR3 in DNA: TGCGCCAGCAGCCCCTCAGCGATTAACACCGGGGAGCTGTTTTTT.

This chain links TRBV18 with TRBJ2-2; D gene unclear. V was shortened by 8 bases and J by 5 bases, with 9 bases between the two germline ends. Germline V gives CDR1 KGHSH, CDR2 LQKENI. The CDR3 loop spans 12 amino acids. CDR3 sequence (DNA): TGTGCCAGCCCAGGTGGGACCGGGGAGCTGTTTTTT. Protein sequence: CASPGGTGELFF.